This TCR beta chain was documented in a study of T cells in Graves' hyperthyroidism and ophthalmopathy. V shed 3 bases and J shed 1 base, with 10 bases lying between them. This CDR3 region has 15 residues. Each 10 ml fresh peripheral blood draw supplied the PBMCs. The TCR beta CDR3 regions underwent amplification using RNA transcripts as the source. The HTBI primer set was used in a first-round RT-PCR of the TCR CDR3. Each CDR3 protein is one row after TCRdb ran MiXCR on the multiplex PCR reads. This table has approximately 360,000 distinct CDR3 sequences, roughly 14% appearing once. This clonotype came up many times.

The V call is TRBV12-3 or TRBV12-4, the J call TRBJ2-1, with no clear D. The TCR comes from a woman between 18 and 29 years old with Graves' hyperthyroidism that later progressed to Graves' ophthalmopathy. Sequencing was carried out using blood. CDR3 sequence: CASSFKGLSYNEQFF. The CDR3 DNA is TGTGCCAGCAGTTTCAAGGGTTTATCCTACAATGAGCAGTTCTTC.